The 14 T cell receptor beta chains reported below all come from one sample, sequenced in a study of cytomegalovirus exposure and HLA in healthy donors. A multiplex PCR was run with 60 Vbeta primers and 13 Jbeta primers. Only in-frame clones appear in the TCRdb table, and some are missing; sequencing was by immunoSEQ multiplex PCR. The table has 65,000 or so clones, approximately 60% seen once; the top ten hold approximately 2.6%. The specimen sequenced was PBMCs. These TCRs come from a man aged 25-45 years in good health and CMV-seronegative.

The V and J genes are TRBV6-1 and TRBJ2-7, with 7 positions matching TRBD1. The germline V gene has CDR1 MNHNS and CDR2 SASEGT. This CDR3 has 16 residues. V gave up 0 bases and J gave up 4 bases; unmatched junction bases: 9. Here the CDR3 DNA reads TGTGCCAGCAGTGAAGCTCTAGACAGGGCTCTTTACGAGCAGTACTTC. Translated, it gives CASSEALDRALYEQYF.

V gene TRBV6-1 combines with J gene TRBJ2-5; D remains unclear. Trimming took off 7 bases at V and 2 bases at J, with 11 bases between the two ends. CDR3 length equals 13 residues. Looked up from germline, CDR1 is MNHNS and CDR2 is SASEGT. CDR3 amino acids: CASTKNLQETQYF. The CDR3 nucleotides are TGTGCCAGCACCAAGAACTTACAAGAGACCCAGTACTTC.

The table lists this clone with a few counts. This chain uses TRBV29-1 with TRBJ1-2, with 7 bases matching TRBD1. The length of the CDR3 is 13 residues. After removal of 4 bases from V and 6 bases from J, the junction contained 8 bases not matched to a gene. Per the germline V gene, CDR1 is SQVTM and CDR2 is ANQGSEA. CDR3 in DNA: TGCAGCGTTGGAGTGACAGGGTCGGATGGCTACACCTTC. It is translated as CSVGVTGSDGYTF.

This sequence joins TRBV14 and TRBJ1-6; D not resolved. Trimming pared 0 bases from V and 5 bases from J, leaving 8 bases between. Germline CDR1 and CDR2: SGHDN and FVKESK. The CDR3 runs to 15 residues. CDR3 protein: CASSQEHRNNSPLHF. The DNA of the CDR3 is TGTGCCAGCAGCCAAGAGCACAGAAATAATTCACCCCTCCACTTT.

The chain is built from TRBV2 and TRBJ1-1, with D maybe TRBD1 (5 bases). CDR3 length: 14 residues. V dropped 8 bases and J dropped 1 base, with 14 bases sitting between them. Germline lookup yields CDR1 SNHLY and CDR2 FYNNEI. The CDR3 DNA follows: TGTGCCAGCTCGGGGGGGGGTAAGAACACTGAAGCTTTCTTT. This encodes CASSGGGKNTEAFF.

This chain joins TRBV7-2 and TRBJ2-5, with a tentative D call TRBD2 (7 bases). The CDR3 loop spans 15 amino acids. Trimming removed 5 bases at V and 5 bases at J, with 18 bases between. Germline-derived CDR1 and CDR2 are SGHTA and FQGNSA. The CDR3 region has the DNA TGTGCCAGCAGCATCCGGGACAAGGGGGGGGAGACCCAGTACTTC. Its protein is CASSIRDKGGETQYF.

The genes are TRBV5-1 and TRBJ2-1, with a tentative D call TRBD1 (7 bases). Germline-derived CDR1 and CDR2 are SGHRS and YFSETQ. V was trimmed by 0 bases and J by 0 bases, leaving 16 bases between them. CDR3 length: 18 amino acids. CDR3 sequence reads: CASSLDRGGFSSYNEQFF. As DNA, the CDR3 is TGCGCCAGCAGCTTGGACAGGGGAGGCTTTAGCTCCTACAATGAGCAGTTCTTC.

The genes are TRBV5-1 and TRBJ2-5; tentatively, D is TRBD2 (5 bases). The ends were cut back, 4 bases at V and 5 bases at J, with 18 bases in the middle. Germline V CDR1 and CDR2: SGHRS, YFSETQ. This CDR3 region has 15 residues. This CDR3 reads CASSQAWTPGETQYF. CDR3 in DNA: TGCGCCAGCAGCCAGGCTTGGACTCCCGGGGAGACCCAGTACTTC.

The V and J genes are TRBV7-6 and TRBJ1-1, with D uncertain. Per germline, CDR1 SGHVS and CDR2 FNYEAQ. Trimming removed 1 base at V and 5 bases at J, with 8 bases between. This CDR3 is 13 amino acids long. This chain's CDR3 is CASSLVSGTEAFF. In DNA, the CDR3 is TGTGCCAGCAGCTTAGTTAGCGGGACTGAAGCTTTCTTT.

This clone has only a few counts. The rearrangement uses TRBV30 and TRBJ2-5; TRBD1 aligns across 12 bases. The V gene's germline CDR1 is GTSNPN and CDR2 SVGIG (reference sequence). CDR3 size: 17 residues. After removal of 1 base from V and 4 bases from J, the junction contained 10 bases not matched to a gene. This CDR3 reads CAWSGLTRDRGRETQYF. The CDR3 bases are TGTGCCTGGAGTGGCCTAACTCGGGACAGGGGGCGAGAGACCCAGTACTTC.

The genes are TRBV7-6 and TRBJ2-7; 11 bases are shared with TRBD1. This CDR3 comprises 15 residues. Trimming removed 6 bases from V and 3 bases from J; junction bases left unmatched: 7. Per germline, CDR1 SGHVS and CDR2 FNYEAQ. This CDR3 is CASRPGTGGFYEQYF. The CDR3, as DNA: TGTGCCAGCAGGCCTGGGACAGGGGGTTTCTACGAGCAGTACTTC.

J is TRBJ2-5 and V is TRBV6-5, with D perhaps TRBD1 (6 bases). The CDR3 length is 15 residues. Germline V gene lookup returns CDR1 MNHEY and CDR2 SVGAGI. V was trimmed by 2 bases and J by 0 bases, leaving 10 bases between them. In nucleotides, the CDR3 is TGTGCCAGCAGTTACCAGGGGTCCTACCAAGAGACCCAGTACTTC. Amino acid sequence: CASSYQGSYQETQYF.

The genes are TRBV10-3 and TRBJ2-3; maybe TRBD2 (5 bases). The CDR3 is made up of 14 amino acids. The germline V gene encodes CDR1 ENHRY and CDR2 SYGVKD. Trimming stripped 6 bases from V and 0 bases from J, with 10 bases between. The CDR3 DNA follows: TGTGCCATCAGAGGAGGCGGTAGCACAGATACGCAGTATTTT. Amino acids: CAIRGGGSTDTQYF.

The V gene is TRBV18, the J gene TRBJ2-5, with TRBD2 matching 8 bases. This CDR3 is 15 amino acids long. Germline V lookup: CDR1 KGHSH, CDR2 LQKENI. The V segment lost 1 base and the J segment 3 bases; nucleotides outside the gene matches: 4. As DNA, the CDR3 is TGTGCCAGCTCACCACTATCAGCGGGGGAAGAGACCCAGTACTTC. Translating it yields CASSPLSAGEETQYF. Combining the CDR3 with reference TRBV18 and TRBJ2-5 gives the whole variable domain NAGVMQNPRHLVRRRGQEARLRCSPMKGHSHVYWYRQLPEEGLKFMVYLQKENIIDESGMPKERFSAEFPKEGPSILRIQQVVRGDSAAYFCASSPLSAGEETQYFGPGTRLLVL.